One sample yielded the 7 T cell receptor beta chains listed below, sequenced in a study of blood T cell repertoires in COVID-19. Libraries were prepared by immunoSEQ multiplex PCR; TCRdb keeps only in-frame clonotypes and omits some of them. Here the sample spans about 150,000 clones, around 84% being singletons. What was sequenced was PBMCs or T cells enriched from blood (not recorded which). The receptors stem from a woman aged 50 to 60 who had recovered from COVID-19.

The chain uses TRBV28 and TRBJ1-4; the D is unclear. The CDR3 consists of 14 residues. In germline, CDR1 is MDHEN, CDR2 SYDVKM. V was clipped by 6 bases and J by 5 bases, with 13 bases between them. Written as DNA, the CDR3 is TGTGCCAGCAGGGGAGTTCTGAAGAATGAAAAACTGTTTTTT. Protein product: CASRGVLKNEKLFF.

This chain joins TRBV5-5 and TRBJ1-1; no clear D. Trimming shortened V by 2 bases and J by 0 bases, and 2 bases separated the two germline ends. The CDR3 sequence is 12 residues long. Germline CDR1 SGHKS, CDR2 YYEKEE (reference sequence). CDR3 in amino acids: CASSFVNTEAFF. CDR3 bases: TGTGCCAGCAGCTTCGTGAACACTGAAGCTTTCTTT.

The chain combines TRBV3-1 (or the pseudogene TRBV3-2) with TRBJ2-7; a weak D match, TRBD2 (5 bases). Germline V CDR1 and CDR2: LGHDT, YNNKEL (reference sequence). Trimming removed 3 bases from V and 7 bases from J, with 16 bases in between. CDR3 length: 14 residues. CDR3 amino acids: CASSQGLGSGEQYF. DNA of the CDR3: TGTGCCAGCAGCCAGGGTCTTGGATCGGGAGAGCAGTACTTC.

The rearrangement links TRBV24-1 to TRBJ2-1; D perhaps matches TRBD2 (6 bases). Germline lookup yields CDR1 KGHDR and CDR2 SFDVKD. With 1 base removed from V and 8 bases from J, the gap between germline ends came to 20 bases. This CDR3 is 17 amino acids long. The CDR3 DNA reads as TGTGCCACCAGTGATTTTACGGACTACCTCGTACCACATGAGCAGTTCTTC. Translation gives CATSDFTDYLVPHEQFF.

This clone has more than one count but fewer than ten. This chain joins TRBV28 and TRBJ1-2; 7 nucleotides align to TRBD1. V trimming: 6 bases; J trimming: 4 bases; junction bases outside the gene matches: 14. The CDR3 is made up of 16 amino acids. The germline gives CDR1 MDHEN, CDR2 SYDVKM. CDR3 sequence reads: CASREPTVTGSYGYTF. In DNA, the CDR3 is TGTGCCAGCAGAGAGCCCACTGTGACAGGGTCCTATGGCTACACCTTC.

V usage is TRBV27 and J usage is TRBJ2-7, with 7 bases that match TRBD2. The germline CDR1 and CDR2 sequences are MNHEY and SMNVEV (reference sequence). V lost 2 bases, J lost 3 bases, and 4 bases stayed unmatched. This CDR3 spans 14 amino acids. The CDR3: CASSLKGGSYEQYF. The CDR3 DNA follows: TGTGCCAGCAGTTTAAAGGGCGGGAGCTACGAGCAGTACTTC.

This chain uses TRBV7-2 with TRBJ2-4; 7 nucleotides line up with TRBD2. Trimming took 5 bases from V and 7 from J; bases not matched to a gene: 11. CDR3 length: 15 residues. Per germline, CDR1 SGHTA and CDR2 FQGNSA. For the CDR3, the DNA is TGTGCCAGCAGCCCGGGAGGTCCCTCCCACAACATTCAGTACTTC. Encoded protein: CASSPGGPSHNIQYF.